The sequence of this T cell receptor beta chain was determined in a study of human T cells and chemical hapten exposure. TCRdb reanalysed the RACE reads using MiXCR and keeps one entry per CDR3 protein. The table includes a few hundred thousand distinct CDR3 sequences, about 9% detected once. After removal of 1 base from V and 2 bases from J, the junction contained 2 bases not matched to a gene. The CDR3 has 15 residues. Looked up from germline, CDR1 is SQVTM and CDR2 is ANQGSEA. This clonotype was found many times. Time point described: pre-sensitization, week 0. Treatment reported: therapeutic diphenylcyclopropenone sensitization with weekly scalp DPC.

The chain is built from TRBV29-1 and TRBJ2-7; 13 bases map to TRBD2. This TCR derives from a middle-aged woman with alopecia areata. Some clones in this sample may be carry-over from other donors' samples. The sequences come from whole blood, collected in connection with sensitization to the hapten diphenylcyclopropenone (DPC). CDR3 in DNA: TGCAGCGTTGAAGGGACTAGCGGGGGAACCTACGAGCAGTACTTC. Amino acids: CSVEGTSGGTYEQYF.